A selection of T cell receptor beta chains follows, all from one sample in a study of graft-versus-host responses after intestinal transplantation. The data were produced by immunoSEQ multiplex PCR, yet TCRdb's version contains in-frame clones alone and is incomplete. The sample records about 9,500 clones, roughly 90% being singletons. The source was PBMCs, collected about 250 days after intestinal transplant. Source of these receptors: a human patient who received an intestinal transplant, so some T cells may come from the graft donor. CDR3s include the opening cysteine and the closing phenylalanine or tryptophan. The D gene is left open where the match is weak. Clone size appears in some rows only: once, few, many, or a class for an expanded clone.

v_call,d_call,j_call,clone_size,cdr3_nt,cdr3_aa
TRBV25-1,NA,TRBJ2-2,NA,TGTGCCAGCACCGAGGGTGGCAGGGAGTCCGGGGAGCTGTTTTTT,CASTEGGRESGELFF
TRBV11-2,TRBD2,TRBJ2-7,NA,TGTGCCAGCAGCCTTAGCGGGAGAGTGTACGAGCAGTACTTC,CASSLSGRVYEQYF
TRBV7-2,TRBD2,TRBJ2-7,NA,TGTGCCAGCAGCTTGAATGAGTTTTTTGTCGGGAGGAACGAGCAGTACTTC,CASSLNEFFVGRNEQYF
TRBV4-2,TRBD1,TRBJ2-3,NA,TGTGCCACCGGGCAGGGGGGCACAGATACGCAGTATTTT,CATGQGGTDTQYF
TRBV29-1,TRBD1,TRBJ1-1,NA,TGCAGCGGGTGGAGTGGACAGGGGAACACTGAAGCTTTCTTT,CSGWSGQGNTEAFF
TRBV18,NA,TRBJ1-1,NA,TGTGCCAGCTCACCAGAATCTTTACGGGGAACTGAAGCTTTCTTT,CASSPESLRGTEAFF
TRBV7-3,NA,TRBJ2-1,NA,TGTGCCAGCAGCTTAACAAGCGGGCTTCAAGCCCAAAATGAGCAGTTCTTC,CASSLTSGLQAQNEQFF
TRBV5-1,NA,TRBJ2-6,few,TGCGCCAGCAGCTCGGGAGGGGGCGGAATATCTGGGGCCAACGTCCTGACTTTC,CASSSGGGGISGANVLTF
TRBV6-7,TRBD2,TRBJ2-2,NA,TGTGCCAGCAGTTACTCGAGTAGGACTAGCCTAAAAGTCGGGGAGCTGTTTTTT,CASSYSSRTSLKVGELFF
TRBV29-1,NA,TRBJ2-4,NA,TGCAGCGCTGTAAAAGGGGACATTCAGTACTTC,CSAVKGDIQYF
TRBV6-5,NA,TRBJ2-7,NA,TGTGCCAGCGGGCGACAGGTTAAAGCCTACGAGCAGTACTTC,CASGRQVKAYEQYF
TRBV7-9,NA,TRBJ2-2,NA,TGTGCCAGCAGCTTAGACGGCGCCGGGGAGCTGTTTTTT,CASSLDGAGELFF
TRBV4-1,TRBD2,TRBJ2-5,NA,TGCGCCAGCAGCCAAGTTGGCGGGAGGGGAGTGGAGACCCAGTACTTC,CASSQVGGRGVETQYF
TRBV11-2,TRBD2,TRBJ2-2,NA,TGTGCCAGCAGCTTAGTTTTCCCCGGGAGGTATAACACCGGGGAGCTGTTTTTT,CASSLVFPGRYNTGELFF
TRBV15,NA,TRBJ2-1,NA,TGTGCCACCAGCAGAGATCGGCGAGGGGAGCAGTTCTTC,CATSRDRRGEQFF
TRBV27,TRBD2,TRBJ2-1,NA,TGTGCCAGCAGTTTATCTGCGGGAGGAAGCTACAATGAGCAGTTCTTC,CASSLSAGGSYNEQFF
TRBV4-1,TRBD2,TRBJ2-4,NA,TGCGCCAGCAGCCACCAACAGGTAGGACTAGCGGGAGTAGCCAAAAACATTCAGTACTTC,CASSHQQVGLAGVAKNIQYF
TRBV11-1,TRBD2,TRBJ2-5,once,TGTGCCAGCAGCCCGCCGGGGGGTCAAGAGACCCAGTACTTC,CASSPPGGQETQYF
TRBV5-1,NA,TRBJ2-7,once,TGCGCCAGCAGCTTGGCCGGGGTTCGCGAGCAGTACTTC,CASSLAGVREQYF
TRBV7-6,NA,TRBJ2-3,NA,TGTGCCAGCAGCTTAGGGAGGTACACAGATACGCAGTATTTT,CASSLGRYTDTQYF
TRBV19,NA,TRBJ1-6,NA,TGTGCCAGTAGCAGACAGAGATTAAGCTCCTATAATTCACCCCTCCACTTT,CASSRQRLSSYNSPLHF
TRBV27,NA,TRBJ2-7,NA,TGTGCCAGCAGCCAGCGGGCGAGCTCCTACGAGCAGTACTTC,CASSQRASSYEQYF
TRBV6-6,TRBD1,TRBJ2-7,NA,TGTGCCAGCAGTTACCGGGACAGGGAGAACTACGAGCAGTACTTC,CASSYRDRENYEQYF
TRBV19,NA,TRBJ1-3,NA,TGTGCCAGTAGTATTGCCTCTGGAAACACCATATATTTT,CASSIASGNTIYF
TRBV5-5,NA,TRBJ2-1,NA,TGTGCCAGCAGCTTGGATATGAGGGCTAGCTACAATGAGCAGTTCTTC,CASSLDMRASYNEQFF
TRBV10-3,TRBD1,TRBJ2-3,NA,TGTGCCATCAGTGACGACAGGGGGCGACCCCCAGATACGCAGTATTTT,CAISDDRGRPPDTQYF
TRBV6-4,TRBD2,TRBJ2-2,NA,TGTGCCAGCGGGACTAGCGACACCGGGGAGCTGTTTTTT,CASGTSDTGELFF
TRBV19,NA,TRBJ2-1,NA,TGTGCCAGTAGTACTACAGTACGAGGCAATGAGCAGTTCTTC,CASSTTVRGNEQFF
TRBV14,TRBD1,TRBJ2-7,NA,TGTGCCAGCAGCGTCCGGGACAGAGTCTACGAGCAGTACTTC,CASSVRDRVYEQYF
TRBV5-4,NA,TRBJ2-1,NA,TGTGCCAGCAGCTTGGAAGGGAATCTCCCTATGTACTACAATGAGCAGTTCTTC,CASSLEGNLPMYYNEQFF
TRBV28,NA,TRBJ1-1,NA,TGTGCCAGCAAGTTCGACACTGAAGCTTTCTTT,CASKFDTEAFF
TRBV4-2,NA,TRBJ2-1,NA,TGTGCCAGCAGCCAGGAGACTCGTCCCGGTGTGAATGAGCAGTTCTTC,CASSQETRPGVNEQFF
TRBV10-1,NA,TRBJ2-7,NA,TGCGCCAGCAGCCGGGACCCCAGATCTGACGAGCAGTACTTC,CASSRDPRSDEQYF